This TCR beta chain was recorded in a study of identifying expanded T cells in peripheral blood. General study points: About 1.2 clones differed between technical replicates, versus 16.4 and 19 over time.

As regards this clone: Antigen specificity is unknown. At the DNA level, this CDR3 is encoded by other sequences in the same sample as well.

Profiling relied on immunoSEQ multiplex PCR, and the TCRdb table lists in-frame clones only, not all of them. The top ten hold 3.3% of the sample, which has 130,000 or so clones, roughly 84% seen once. The clonotype was recovered from a person between 18 and 75 years old in good health. The sample comprised blood.

CDR3 in DNA: TGTGCCAGCAGCTTAGGGACAGGTAACTACGAGCAGTACTTC. As protein: CASSLGTGNYEQYF. The V gene is TRBV7-8, the J gene TRBJ2-7; 7 nucleotides agree with TRBD1. Germline trimming cut 1 base from V and 3 bases from J; bases unmatched to any gene: 3. Germline V gives CDR1 SGHVS, CDR2 FQNEAQ. The CDR3 runs to 14 residues.